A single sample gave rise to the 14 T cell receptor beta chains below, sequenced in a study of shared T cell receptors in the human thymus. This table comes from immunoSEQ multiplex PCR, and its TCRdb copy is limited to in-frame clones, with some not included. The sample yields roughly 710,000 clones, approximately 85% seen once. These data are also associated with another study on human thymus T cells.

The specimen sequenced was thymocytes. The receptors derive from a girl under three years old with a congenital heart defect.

CDR3: CASSETFGTGYVPFF. CDR3 bases: TGTGCCAGCAGTGAAACATTTGGGACAGGTTACGTGCCGTTCTTC. The J gene is TRBJ2-1, the V gene TRBV25-1; 8 positions agree with TRBD1. Germline V CDR1 and CDR2: MGHDK, SYGVNS. V lost 2 bases and J lost 15; bases outside the gene matches: 15. CDR3 size: 15 residues.

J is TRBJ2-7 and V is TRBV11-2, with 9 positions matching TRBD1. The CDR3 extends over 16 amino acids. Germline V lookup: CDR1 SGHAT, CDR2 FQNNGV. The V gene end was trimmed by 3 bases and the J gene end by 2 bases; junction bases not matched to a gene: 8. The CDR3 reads CASSFTTGQGPYEQYF. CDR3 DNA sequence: TGTGCCAGCAGCTTTACAACGGGACAGGGACCCTACGAGCAGTACTTC.

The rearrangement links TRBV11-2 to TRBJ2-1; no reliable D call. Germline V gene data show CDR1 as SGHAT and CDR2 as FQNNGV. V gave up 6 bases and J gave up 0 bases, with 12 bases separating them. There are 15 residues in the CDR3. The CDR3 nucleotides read TGTGCCAGCAGTTCAACTCCTGGCTCCTACAATGAGCAGTTCTTC. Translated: CASSSTPGSYNEQFF.

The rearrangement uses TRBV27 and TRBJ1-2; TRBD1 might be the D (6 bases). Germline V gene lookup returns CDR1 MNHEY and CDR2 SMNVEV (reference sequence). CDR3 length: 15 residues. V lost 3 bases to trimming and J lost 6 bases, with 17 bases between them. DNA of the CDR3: TGTGCCAGCAGTTTTCACCAGGGGAACACTGATGGCTACACCTTC. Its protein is CASSFHQGNTDGYTF.

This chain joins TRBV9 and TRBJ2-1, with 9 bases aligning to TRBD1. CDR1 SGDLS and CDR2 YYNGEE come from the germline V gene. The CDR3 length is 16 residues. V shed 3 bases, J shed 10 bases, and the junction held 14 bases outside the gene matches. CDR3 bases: TGTGCCAGCAGCGCCTGGACAGGGGTAAATTTAGGAGAGCAGTTCTTC. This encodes CASSAWTGVNLGEQFF. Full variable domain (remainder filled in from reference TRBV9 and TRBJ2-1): DSGVTQTPKHLITATGQRVTLRCSPRSGDLSVYWYQQSLDQGLQFLIQYYNGEERAKGNILERFSAQQFPDLHSELNLSSLELGDSALYFCASSAWTGVNLGEQFFGPGTRLTVL.

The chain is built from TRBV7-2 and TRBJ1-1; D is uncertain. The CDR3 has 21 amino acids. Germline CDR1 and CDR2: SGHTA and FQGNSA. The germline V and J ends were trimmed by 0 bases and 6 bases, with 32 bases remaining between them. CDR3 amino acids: CASSLALIGEGTGIRVPEAFF. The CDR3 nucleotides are TGTGCCAGCAGCTTAGCACTAATAGGTGAGGGTACTGGGATTAGGGTGCCTGAAGCTTTCTTT.

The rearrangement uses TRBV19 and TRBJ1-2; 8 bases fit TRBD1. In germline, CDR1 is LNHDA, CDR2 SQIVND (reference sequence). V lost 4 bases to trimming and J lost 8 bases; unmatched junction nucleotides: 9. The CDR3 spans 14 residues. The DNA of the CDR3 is TGTGCCAGTAGTACCCGGGACAGGTTGTGGGGCTACACCTTC. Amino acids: CASSTRDRLWGYTF.

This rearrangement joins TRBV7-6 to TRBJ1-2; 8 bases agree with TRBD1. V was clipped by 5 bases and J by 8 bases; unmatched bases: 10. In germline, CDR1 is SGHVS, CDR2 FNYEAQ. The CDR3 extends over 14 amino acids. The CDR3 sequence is CASSPSRDRRGYTF. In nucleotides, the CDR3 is TGTGCCAGCAGCCCGAGCCGGGACAGGCGAGGCTACACCTTC.

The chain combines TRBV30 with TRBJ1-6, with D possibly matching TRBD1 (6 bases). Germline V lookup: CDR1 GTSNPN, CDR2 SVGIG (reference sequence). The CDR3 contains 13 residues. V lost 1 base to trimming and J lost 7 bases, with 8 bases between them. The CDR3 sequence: CAWSATGNSPLHF. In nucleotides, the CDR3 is TGTGCCTGGAGTGCCACAGGGAATTCACCCCTCCACTTT.

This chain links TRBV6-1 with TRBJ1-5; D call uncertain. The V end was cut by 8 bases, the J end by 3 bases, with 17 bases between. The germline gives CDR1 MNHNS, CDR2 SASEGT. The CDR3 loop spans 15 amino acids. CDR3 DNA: TGTGCCAGCTCGCCTACCATCCCCCACAATCAGCCCCAGCATTTT. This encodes CASSPTIPHNQPQHF.

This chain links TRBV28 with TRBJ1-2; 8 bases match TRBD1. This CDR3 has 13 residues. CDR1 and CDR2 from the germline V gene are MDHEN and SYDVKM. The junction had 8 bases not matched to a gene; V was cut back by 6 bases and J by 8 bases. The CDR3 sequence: CASSSQGATGYTF. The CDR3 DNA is TGTGCCAGCAGCTCCCAGGGGGCGACAGGCTACACCTTC.

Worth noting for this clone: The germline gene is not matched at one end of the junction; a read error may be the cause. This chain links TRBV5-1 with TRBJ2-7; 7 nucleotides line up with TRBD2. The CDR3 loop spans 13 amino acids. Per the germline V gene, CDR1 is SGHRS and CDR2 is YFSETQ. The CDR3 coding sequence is TGCGCCAGTGGAGCGGGGCAATCCTTCGAGCAGTACTTC. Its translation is CASGAGQSFEQYF.

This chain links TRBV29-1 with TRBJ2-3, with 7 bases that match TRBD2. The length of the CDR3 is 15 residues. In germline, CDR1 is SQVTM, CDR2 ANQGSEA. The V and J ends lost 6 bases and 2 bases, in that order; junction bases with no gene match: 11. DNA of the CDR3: TGCAGCGTACCCCCCGGGACTACTTCCACAGATACGCAGTATTTT. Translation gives CSVPPGTTSTDTQYF.

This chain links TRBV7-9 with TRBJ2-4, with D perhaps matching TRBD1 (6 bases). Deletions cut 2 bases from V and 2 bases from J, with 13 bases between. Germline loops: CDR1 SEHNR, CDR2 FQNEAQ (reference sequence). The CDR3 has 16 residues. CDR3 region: CASSLYRDTSKNIQYF. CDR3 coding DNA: TGTGCCAGCAGCTTATACCGGGACACCTCCAAAAACATTCAGTACTTC.